This is a list of T cell receptor beta chains from one sample in a study of sequential checkpoint blockade in melanoma. TCRdb's copy holds only in-frame clones and misses some; the assay was immunoSEQ multiplex PCR. The sample holds about 32,000 clones, 82% seen once. The material was CD8+ T cells sorted from blood (inferred from file names), obtained from a patient given nivolumab and ipilimumab in sequence. These receptor sequences come from a human donor with melanoma. Each CDR3 is given with its conserved first and last residue. Each record gives: clone size, J gene, D gene, CDR3 length, V gene, CDR3 protein, CDR3 DNA. The D gene is left open where the match is weak. Only some rows state a clone size, as once, few, many or a class for expanded clones.

size: .
J: TRBJ2-1
D: TRBD2
length: 13
V: TRBV29-1
CDR3: CSGIRLADNEQFF
DNA: TGCAGCGGAATAAGACTAGCGGACAATGAGCAGTTCTTC

size: .
J: TRBJ2-3
D: .
length: 15
V: TRBV5-1
CDR3: CASSLGQGLRDTQYF
DNA: TGCGCCAGCAGCTTGGGGCAGGGCCTGCGGGATACGCAGTATTTT

size: .
J: TRBJ1-1
D: .
length: 16
V: TRBV4-2
CDR3: CASSFWGGARNTEAFF
DNA: TGTGCCAGCAGCTTTTGGGGGGGGGCGAGAAACACTGAAGCTTTCTTT

size: few
J: TRBJ2-2
D: TRBD1
length: 15
V: TRBV7-8
CDR3: CASRARRGLVGELFF
DNA: TGTGCCAGCAGGGCTCGCAGGGGGTTAGTCGGGGAGCTGTTTTTT

size: .
J: TRBJ2-2
D: .
length: 13
V: TRBV27
CDR3: CASSLVATGELFF
DNA: TGTGCCAGCAGCCTAGTTGCAACCGGGGAGCTGTTTTTT

size: few
J: TRBJ2-3
D: .
length: 15
V: TRBV4-1
CDR3: CASSQESGSTDTQYF
DNA: TGCGCCAGCAGCCAAGAATCAGGGAGCACAGATACGCAGTATTTT

size: .
J: TRBJ1-2
D: .
length: 13
V: TRBV6-5
CDR3: CASLASWSYGYTF
DNA: TGTGCCAGCCTCGCCAGCTGGAGCTATGGCTACACCTTC

size: .
J: TRBJ1-2
D: .
length: 14
V: TRBV5-6
CDR3: CASSLEFPGYGYTF
DNA: TGTGCCAGCAGCCTAGAATTTCCAGGGTATGGCTACACCTTC

size: .
J: TRBJ1-5
D: .
length: 15
V: TRBV27
CDR3: CASSLGGARNQPQHF
DNA: TGTGCCAGCAGTTTAGGGGGGGCAAGGAATCAGCCCCAGCATTTT

size: few
J: TRBJ2-3
D: TRBD1
length: 15
V: TRBV4-2
CDR3: CASSLDRGSPDTQYF
DNA: TGTGCCAGCAGCCTTGACAGGGGTAGCCCAGATACGCAGTATTTT

size: once
J: TRBJ2-7
D: TRBD1
length: 16
V: TRBV11-2
CDR3: CASSLVKGTGRPEQYF
DNA: TGTGCCAGCAGCTTAGTTAAAGGGACAGGAAGGCCCGAGCAGTACTTC

size: .
J: TRBJ1-1
D: .
length: 19
V: TRBV27
CDR3: CASSLSIRQGRALNTEAFF
DNA: TGTGCCAGCAGTTTATCGATCCGCCAGGGGCGCGCCCTGAACACTGAAGCTTTCTTT

size: .
J: TRBJ2-7
D: .
length: 13
V: TRBV5-6
CDR3: CASSFTGIYEQYF
DNA: TGTGCCAGCAGCTTTACAGGGATCTACGAGCAGTACTTC